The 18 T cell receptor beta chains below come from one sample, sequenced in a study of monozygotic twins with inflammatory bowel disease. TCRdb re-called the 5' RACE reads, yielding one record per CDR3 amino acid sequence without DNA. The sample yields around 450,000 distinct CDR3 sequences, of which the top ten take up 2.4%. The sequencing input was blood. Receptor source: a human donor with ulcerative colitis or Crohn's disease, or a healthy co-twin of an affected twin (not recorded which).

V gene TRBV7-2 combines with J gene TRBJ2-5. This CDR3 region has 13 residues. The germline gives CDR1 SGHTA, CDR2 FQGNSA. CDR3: CASSPLVQETQYF.

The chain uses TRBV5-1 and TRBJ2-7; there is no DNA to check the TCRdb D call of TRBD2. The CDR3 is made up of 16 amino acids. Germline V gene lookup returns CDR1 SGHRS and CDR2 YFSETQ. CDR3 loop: CASSPTLAGLGSEQYF.

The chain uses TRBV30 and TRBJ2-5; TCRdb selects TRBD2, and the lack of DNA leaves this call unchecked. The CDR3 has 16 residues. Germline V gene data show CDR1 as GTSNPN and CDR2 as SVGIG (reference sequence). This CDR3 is CAWTPRRGGFGKTQYF.

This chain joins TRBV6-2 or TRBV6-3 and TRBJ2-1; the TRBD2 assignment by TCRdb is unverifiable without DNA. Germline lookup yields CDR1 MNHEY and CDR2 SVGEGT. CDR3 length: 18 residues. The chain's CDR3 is CASSYSRSAQSSYNEQFF.

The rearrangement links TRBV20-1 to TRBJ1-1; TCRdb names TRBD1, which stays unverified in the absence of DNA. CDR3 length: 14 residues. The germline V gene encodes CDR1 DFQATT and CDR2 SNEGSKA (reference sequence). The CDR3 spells CSASRTGEGTEAFF.

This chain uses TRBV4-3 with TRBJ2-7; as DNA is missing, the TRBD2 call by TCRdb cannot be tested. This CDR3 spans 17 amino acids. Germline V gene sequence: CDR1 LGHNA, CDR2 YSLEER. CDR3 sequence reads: CASSQENWASGMREQYF.

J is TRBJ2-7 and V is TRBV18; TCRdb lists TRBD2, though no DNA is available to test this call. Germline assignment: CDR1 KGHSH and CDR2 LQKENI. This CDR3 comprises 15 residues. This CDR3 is CASSPPRDSSYEQYF.

CDR3 loop: CASAITDTNYGYTF. V is TRBV18 and J is TRBJ1-2. Germline CDR1 is KGHSH and CDR2 is LQKENI. The CDR3 covers 14 residues.

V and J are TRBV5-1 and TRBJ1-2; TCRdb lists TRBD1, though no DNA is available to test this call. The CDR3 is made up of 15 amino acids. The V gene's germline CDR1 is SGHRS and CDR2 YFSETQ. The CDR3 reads CASSLDTGGNSGYTF. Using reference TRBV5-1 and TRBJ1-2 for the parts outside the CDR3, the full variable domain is KAGVTQTPRYLIKTRGQQVTLSCSPISGHRSVSWYQQTPGQGLQFLFEYFSETQRNKGNFPGRFSGRQFSNSRSEMNVSTLELGDSALYLCASSLDTGGNSGYTFGSGTRLTVV.

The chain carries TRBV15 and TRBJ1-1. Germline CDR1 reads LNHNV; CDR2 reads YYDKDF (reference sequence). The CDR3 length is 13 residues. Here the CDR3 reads CATSVRKNTEAFF. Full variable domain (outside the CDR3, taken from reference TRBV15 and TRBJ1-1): DAMVIQNPRYQVTQFGKPVTLSCSQTLNHNVMYWYQQKSSQAPKLLFHYYDKDFNNEADTPDNFQSRRPNTSFCFLDIRSPGLGDTAMYLCATSVRKNTEAFFGQGTRLTVV.

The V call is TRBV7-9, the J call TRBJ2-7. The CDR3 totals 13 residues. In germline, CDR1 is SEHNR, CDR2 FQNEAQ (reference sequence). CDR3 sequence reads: CASSLARVGEQYF.

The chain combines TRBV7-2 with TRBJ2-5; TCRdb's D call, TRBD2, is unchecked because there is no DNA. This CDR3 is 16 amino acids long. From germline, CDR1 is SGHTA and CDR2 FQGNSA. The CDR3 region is CASSLPLAGAKETQYF.

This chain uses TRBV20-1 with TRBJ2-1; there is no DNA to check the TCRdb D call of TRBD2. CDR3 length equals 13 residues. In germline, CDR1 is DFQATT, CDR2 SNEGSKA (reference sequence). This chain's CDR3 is CSARGYDYNEQFF.

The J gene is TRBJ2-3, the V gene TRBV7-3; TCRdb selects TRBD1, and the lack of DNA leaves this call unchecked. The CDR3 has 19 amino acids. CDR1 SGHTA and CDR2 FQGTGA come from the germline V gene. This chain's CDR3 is CASSLQGPGGGSRTDTQYF.

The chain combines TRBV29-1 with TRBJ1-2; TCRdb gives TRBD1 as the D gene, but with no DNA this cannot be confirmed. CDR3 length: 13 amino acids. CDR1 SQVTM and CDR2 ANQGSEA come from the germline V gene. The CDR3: CSVDQGGHYGYTF.

CDR3 protein: CASSFSGSNEQYF. The rearrangement uses TRBV27 and TRBJ2-7. Germline CDR1 MNHEY, CDR2 SMNVEV (reference sequence). The CDR3 is made up of 13 amino acids.

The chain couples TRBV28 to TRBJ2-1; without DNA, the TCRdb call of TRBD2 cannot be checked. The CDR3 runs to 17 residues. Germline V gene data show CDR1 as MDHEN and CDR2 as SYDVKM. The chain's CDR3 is CASSTPLGGGENNEQFF.

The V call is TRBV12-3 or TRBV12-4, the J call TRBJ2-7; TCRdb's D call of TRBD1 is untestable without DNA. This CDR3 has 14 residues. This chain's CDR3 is CASSLSPVVPEQYF.